This T cell receptor (beta chain) was obtained from a study of OX40 agonist ivuxolimab in advanced cancers. Turning to the overall study: Ivuxolimab was an agonistic, fully human IgG2 monoclonal antibody directed against OX40 (CD134), a costimulatory receptor. Intravenous ivuxolimab was administered to patients every 2 weeks at six dose levels: 0.01, 0.1, 0.3, 1.5, 3 and 10 mg/kg. Among the 50 to 55 dose-escalation patients, around 19 had hepatocellular carcinoma, around 15 melanoma, 9 renal cell carcinoma and 9 head and neck cancer. In the dose-escalation cohort, 82.7% of patients were male, and the mean age was around 60 years, with a range of about 23 to 90. Prior anti-PD-1, anti-PD-L1 or anti-CTLA-4 therapy was permitted, and 40% of dose-escalation patients had received checkpoint inhibitors. Partial responses occurred in three dose-escalation patients: two with cutaneous melanoma and one with hepatocellular carcinoma. The point of sequencing TCRbeta in the periphery was to test whether ivuxolimab changed TCR sequence diversity and drove clonal T-cell expansion. The monotherapy dose-escalation portion (N of about 50 patients) of the phase I ivuxolimab trial is reported in the paper. General study outcomes and caveats: Which antigens the clonally expanded peripheral T cells were specific for was not determined. On average, CD8+ T cells showed more expanded clones than CD4+ T cells after ivuxolimab. Low levels of normalized T-cell clonal expansion were also shown by some nonresponding patients. At doses from 0.1 to 3.0 mg/kg, clonal expansion was seen in both CD4+ and CD8+ blood T cells between baseline and week 6. In the 0.1-3.0 mg/kg groups, partial responders had among the lowest normalized peripheral clonal expansion, particularly in CD8+ T cells.

To sequence the TCRbeta CDR3 region, genomic DNA was isolated from the sorted cells. TCRbeta CDR3 regions were sequenced using the immunoSEQ Assay. Imported from immuneACCESS, the table was reduced by TCRdb to in-frame sequences with V and J called. These copies leave out some clones; in studies compared against another copy, an unresolved V gene accounts for under half, and the cause of the remainder is not known. The sample table holds about 45,000 clones, of which 89% were seen once. In total, the top ten clones hold roughly a sixth of the sample. The CDR3 spans 16 residues, from the cysteine through the phenylalanine. Only the CDR3 portion is preserved as DNA: 48 bases, with reading frame beginning at the first base. Taken from the germline V gene (reference sequence), the CDR1 and CDR2 loops are SEHNR and FQNEAQ. Here V drops 5 bases and J drops 7 bases, and the junction holds 14 bases not matched to any gene.

Patients with a history of autoimmune disease or receiving systemic immunosuppression were excluded from the trial. Peripheral blood for TCR sequencing was collected from all dose cohorts at baseline, on cycle 4 day 1, and on cycle 7 day 1. Samples came from an open-label, multicenter, first-in-human phase I dose-escalation trial of ivuxolimab. The trial enrolled adults with locally advanced or metastatic head and neck squamous cell, hepatocellular, melanoma or renal cell carcinoma. Before TCR sequencing, CD4+ and CD8+ T cells were separately sorted from peripheral blood. Regarding this clone: Its recognized antigen is unknown. Base qualities are not recorded, but no much larger clone differs from it by a single base.

The receptor's source is an adult with an advanced solid tumor such as melanoma, head and neck, liver or kidney cancer. Recombination connected TRBV7-9 to TRBJ2-5; TRBD1 matches 9 bases in the middle. Specimen: CD4+ or CD8+ T cells sorted from blood, collected in a trial of the OX40 agonist ivuxolimab. This receptor carries the CDR3 CASSIPGQGDAWTQYF. The sequenced DNA is TGTGCCAGCAGCATACCGGGACAGGGTGATGCTTGGACCCAGTACTTC.